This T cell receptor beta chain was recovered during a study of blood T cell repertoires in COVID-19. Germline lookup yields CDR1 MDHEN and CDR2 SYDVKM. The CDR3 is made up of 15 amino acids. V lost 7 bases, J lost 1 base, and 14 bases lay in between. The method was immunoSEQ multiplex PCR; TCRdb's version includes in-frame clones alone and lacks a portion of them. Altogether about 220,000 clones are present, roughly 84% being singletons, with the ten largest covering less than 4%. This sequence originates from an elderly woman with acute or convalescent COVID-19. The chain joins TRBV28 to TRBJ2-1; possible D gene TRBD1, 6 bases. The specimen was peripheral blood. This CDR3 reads CASTSSGTSYNEQFF. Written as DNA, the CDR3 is TGTGCCAGCACTTCTTCCGGGACATCCTACAATGAGCAGTTCTTC.